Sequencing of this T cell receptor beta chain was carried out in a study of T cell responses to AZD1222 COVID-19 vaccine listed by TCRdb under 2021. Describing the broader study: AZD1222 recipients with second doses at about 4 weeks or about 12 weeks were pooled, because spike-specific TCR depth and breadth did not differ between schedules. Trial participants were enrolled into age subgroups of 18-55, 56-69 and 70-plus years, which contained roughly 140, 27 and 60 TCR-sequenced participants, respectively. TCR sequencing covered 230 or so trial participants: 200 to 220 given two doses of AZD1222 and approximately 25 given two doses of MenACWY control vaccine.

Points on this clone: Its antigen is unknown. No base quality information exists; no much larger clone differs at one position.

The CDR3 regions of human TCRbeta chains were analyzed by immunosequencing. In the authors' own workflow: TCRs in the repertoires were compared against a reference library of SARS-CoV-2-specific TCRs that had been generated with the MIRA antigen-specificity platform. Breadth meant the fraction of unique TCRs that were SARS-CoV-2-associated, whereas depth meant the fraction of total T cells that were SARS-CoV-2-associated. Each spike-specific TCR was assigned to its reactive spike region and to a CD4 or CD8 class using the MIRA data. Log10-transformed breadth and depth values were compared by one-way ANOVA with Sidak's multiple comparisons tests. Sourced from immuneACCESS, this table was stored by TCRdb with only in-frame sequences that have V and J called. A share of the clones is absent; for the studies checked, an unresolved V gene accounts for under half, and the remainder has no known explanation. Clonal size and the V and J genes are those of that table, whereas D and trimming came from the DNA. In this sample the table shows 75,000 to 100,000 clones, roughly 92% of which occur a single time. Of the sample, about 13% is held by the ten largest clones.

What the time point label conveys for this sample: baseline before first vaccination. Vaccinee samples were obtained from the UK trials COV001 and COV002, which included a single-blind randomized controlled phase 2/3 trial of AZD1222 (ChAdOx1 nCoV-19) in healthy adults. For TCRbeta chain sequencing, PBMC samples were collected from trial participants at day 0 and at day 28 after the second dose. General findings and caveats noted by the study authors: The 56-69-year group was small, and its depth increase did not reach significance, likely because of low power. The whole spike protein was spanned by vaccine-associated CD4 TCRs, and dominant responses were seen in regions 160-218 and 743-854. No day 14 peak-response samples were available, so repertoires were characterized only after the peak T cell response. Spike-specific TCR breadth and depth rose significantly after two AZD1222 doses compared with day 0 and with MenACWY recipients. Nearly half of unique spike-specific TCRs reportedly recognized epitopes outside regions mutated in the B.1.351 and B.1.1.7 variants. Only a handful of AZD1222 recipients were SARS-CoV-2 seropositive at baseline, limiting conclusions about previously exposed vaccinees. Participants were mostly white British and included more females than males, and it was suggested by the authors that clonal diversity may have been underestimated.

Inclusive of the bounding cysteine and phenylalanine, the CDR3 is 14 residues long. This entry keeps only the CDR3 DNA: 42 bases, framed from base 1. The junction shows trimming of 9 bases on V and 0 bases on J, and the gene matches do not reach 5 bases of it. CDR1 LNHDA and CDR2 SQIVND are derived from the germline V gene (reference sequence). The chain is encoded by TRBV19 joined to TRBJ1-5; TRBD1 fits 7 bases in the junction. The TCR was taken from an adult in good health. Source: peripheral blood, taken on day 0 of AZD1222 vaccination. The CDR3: CASRGGYSNQPQHF. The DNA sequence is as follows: TGTGCCAGCAGGGGGGGCTATAGCAATCAGCCCCAGCATTTT.